This T cell receptor (beta chain) came from a study of vaccination and CD4 T cells after COVID-19. The CDR3 loop spans 14 amino acids. Germline V gives CDR1 SEHNR, CDR2 FQNEAQ (reference sequence). V lost 2 bases to trimming and J lost 1 base, with 8 bases between them. Researchers used the Oncomine TCR Beta short-read assay to sequence DNA from cultured CD4+ T cells. Genomic DNA from cultured CD4+ T cells was extracted. MiXCR, run by TCRdb on the PCR reads, gives a single entry per CDR3 protein. The sample gives about 23,000 distinct CDR3 sequences, approximately 48% of which show up once; about 18% is in the top ten. This clonotype was recorded a few times. Its specificity is not known. Indicated treatment: roughly ten-day PBMC culture with coronavirus spike peptide pools or control peptides (ViraFEST assay). ViraFEST expanded antigen-specific T cells with peptide pools, then sequenced TCRs. Each well held 2 million or so PBMCs in IL-2 (around 10 IU/ml) medium with around 9.4 ug/ml peptide pools.

The clonotype originates from a human donor who received a COVID-19 vaccine. This specimen was CD4+ T cells from blood, cultured in vitro, taken before SARS-CoV-2 vaccination. The V call is TRBV7-9, the J call TRBJ1-2; D is ambiguous. CDR3 nucleotides: TGTGCCAGCAGCTTATGGACGGATAACTATGGCTACACCTTC. Protein product: CASSLWTDNYGYTF.